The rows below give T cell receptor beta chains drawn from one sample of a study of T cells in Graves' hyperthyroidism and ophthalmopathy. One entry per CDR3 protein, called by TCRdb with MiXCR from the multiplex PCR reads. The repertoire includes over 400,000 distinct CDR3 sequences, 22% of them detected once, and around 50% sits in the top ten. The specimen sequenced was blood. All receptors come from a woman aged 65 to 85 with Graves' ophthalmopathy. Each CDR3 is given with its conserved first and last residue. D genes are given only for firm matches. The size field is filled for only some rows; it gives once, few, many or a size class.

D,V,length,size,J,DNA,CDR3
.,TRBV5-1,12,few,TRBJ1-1,TGCGCCAGCAGCTGGGACCGCACTGAAGCTTTCTTT,CASSWDRTEAFF
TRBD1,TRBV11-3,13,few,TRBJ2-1,TGTGCCAGCAGCGGGGACAGTTACAATGAGCAGTTCTTC,CASSGDSYNEQFF
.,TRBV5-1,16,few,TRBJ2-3,TGCGCCAGCAGCTTTCGCCTAGGTCAAGTTAAAGATACGCAGTATTTT,CASSFRLGQVKDTQYF
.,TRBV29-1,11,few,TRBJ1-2,TGCAGCGTTGGTAACAGCTATGGCTACACCTTC,CSVGNSYGYTF
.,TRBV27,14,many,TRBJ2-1,TGTGCCAGCAGTGCTGCGACCCGGGGAAATGAGCAGTTCTTC,CASSAATRGNEQFF
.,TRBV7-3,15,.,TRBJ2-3,TGTGCCAGCAGCTTAATGGGGGCGGGGGCAGATACGCAGTATTTT,CASSLMGAGADTQYF
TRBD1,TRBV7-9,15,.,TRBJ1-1,TGTGCCAGCAGCTTGGGGACAGGCCTGAACACTGAAGCTTTCTTT,CASSLGTGLNTEAFF
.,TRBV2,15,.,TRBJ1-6,TGTGCCAGCAGTGAACCGGGGGAGTTGAATTCACCCCTCCACTTT,CASSEPGELNSPLHF
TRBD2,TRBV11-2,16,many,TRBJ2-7,TGTGCCAGCAGATCGGTAGCGGGAGTAAACTCCTACGAGCAGTACTTC,CASRSVAGVNSYEQYF
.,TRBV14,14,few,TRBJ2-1,TGTGCCAGCAGCCAAGGGGTTCCAGGAGGTGAGCAGTTCTTC,CASSQGVPGGEQFF
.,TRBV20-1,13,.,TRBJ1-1,TGCAGTGCAAGGCGTCCTCTGAACACTGAAGCTTTCTTT,CSARRPLNTEAFF
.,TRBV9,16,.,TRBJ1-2,TGTGCCAGCAGCCCCCACAGCGTCACCTTAAACTATGGCTACACCTTC,CASSPHSVTLNYGYTF
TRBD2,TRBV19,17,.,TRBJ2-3,TGTGCCAGTAGTAGATACGGGACTAGGGTCCCCCAAAATACGCAGTATTTT,CASSRYGTRVPQNTQYF
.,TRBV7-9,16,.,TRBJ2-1,TGTGCCAGCAGCTTGAGTATAGGGGGCTCCTACAATGAGCAGTTCTTC,CASSLSIGGSYNEQFF
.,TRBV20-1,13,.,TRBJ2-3,TGCAGTGCTAACCTGAACGCCCAAGATACGCAGTATTTT,CSANLNAQDTQYF
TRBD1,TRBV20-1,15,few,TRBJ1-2,TGCAGTGCCCGACAGGGGGAGATTGCCAACTATGGCTACACCTTC,CSARQGEIANYGYTF
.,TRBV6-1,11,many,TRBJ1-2,TGTGCCACCAGGGCCGTAGAGGGCTACACCTTC,CATRAVEGYTF
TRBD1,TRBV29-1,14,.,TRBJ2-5,TGCAGCGTTTACGGGACAGGGATACTGGAGACCCAGTACTTC,CSVYGTGILETQYF
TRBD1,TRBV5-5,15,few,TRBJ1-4,TGTGCCAGCAGCGGAGTGGGACAGGGACATGAAAAACTGTTTTTT,CASSGVGQGHEKLFF
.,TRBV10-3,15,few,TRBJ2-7,TGTGCCATCAGTGTGGAAGCAGCAAGCTCCTACGAGCAGTACTTC,CAISVEAASSYEQYF
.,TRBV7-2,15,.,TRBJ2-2,TGTGCCAGCAGCTTTCTAGCTCTCGCCACCGGGGAGCTGTTTTTT,CASSFLALATGELFF
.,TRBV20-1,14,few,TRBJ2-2,TGCAGTGCTAAAGGACTTTCGAACACCGGGGAGCTGTTTTTT,CSAKGLSNTGELFF
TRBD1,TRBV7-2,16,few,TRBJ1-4,TGTGCCAGCAGCCTGCAAGGAGGGGGCGGGGGTGAAAAACTGTTTTTT,CASSLQGGGGGEKLFF
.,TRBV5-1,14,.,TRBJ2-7,TGCGCCAGCAGCTTGGCCTCGGGGATCTACGAGCAGTACTTC,CASSLASGIYEQYF
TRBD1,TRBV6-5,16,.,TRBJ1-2,TGTGCCAGCAGTTACCTAGGACAGGCGACCAACTATGGCTACACCTTC,CASSYLGQATNYGYTF
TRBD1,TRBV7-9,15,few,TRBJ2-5,TGTGCCAGCAGCTCAAGGACAGGCCTACAAGAGACCCAGTACTTC,CASSSRTGLQETQYF
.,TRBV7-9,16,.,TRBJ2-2,TGTGCCAGCTTGAAACGGTGGCCCGAAGACACCGGGGAGCTGTTTTTT,CASLKRWPEDTGELFF
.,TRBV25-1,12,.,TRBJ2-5,TGTGCCAGCAGACAGGGTGGAGAGACCCAGTACTTC,CASRQGGETQYF
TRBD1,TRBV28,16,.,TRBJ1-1,TGTGCCAGCAGTTCGGACAGGGGACAAGGAAACACTGAAGCTTTCTTT,CASSSDRGQGNTEAFF
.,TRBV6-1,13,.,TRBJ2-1,TGTGCCAGCAGCTACGGTCGGGGTAGAATGCAGTTCTTC,CASSYGRGRMQFF
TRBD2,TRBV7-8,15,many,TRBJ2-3,TGTGCCAGCAGCTTACCCGGGAGGGCAAGAGATACGCAGTATTTT,CASSLPGRARDTQYF
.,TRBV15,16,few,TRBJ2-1,TGTGCCACCAGCAGAGTGATTGACCCCCGCCAGTCGGAGCAGTTCTTC,CATSRVIDPRQSEQFF
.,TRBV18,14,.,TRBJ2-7,TGTGCCAGCTCACCCCGAAAGGGCCTCTACGAGCAGTACTTC,CASSPRKGLYEQYF
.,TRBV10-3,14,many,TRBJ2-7,TGTGCCATCCGACAGCCGGGACGAAACTACGAGCAGTACTTC,CAIRQPGRNYEQYF
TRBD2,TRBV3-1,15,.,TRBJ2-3,TGTGCCAGCACGAGTACTAGCGGGAGTACAGATACGCGGTATTTT,CASTSTSGSTDTRYF
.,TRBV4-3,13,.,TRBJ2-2,TGCGCCAGCAGCCTGGATCCGATCGGGGAGCTGTTTTTT,CASSLDPIGELFF
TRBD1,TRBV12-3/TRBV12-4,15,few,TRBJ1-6,TGTGCCAGCAGTAATACCGGGACAGGGCGTTCACCCCTCCACTTT,CASSNTGTGRSPLHF
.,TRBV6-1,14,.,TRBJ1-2,TGTGCCAGCACACCACCACCTCCTAACTATGGCTACACCTTC,CASTPPPPNYGYTF
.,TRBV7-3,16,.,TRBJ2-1,TGTGCCAGCAGCCCGCAGGGGGGGGCCTTCTACAATGAGCAGTTCTTC,CASSPQGGAFYNEQFF
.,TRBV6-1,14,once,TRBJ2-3,TGTGCCAGCAGTCTAAGACTACCGGAAGATACGCAGTATTTT,CASSLRLPEDTQYF